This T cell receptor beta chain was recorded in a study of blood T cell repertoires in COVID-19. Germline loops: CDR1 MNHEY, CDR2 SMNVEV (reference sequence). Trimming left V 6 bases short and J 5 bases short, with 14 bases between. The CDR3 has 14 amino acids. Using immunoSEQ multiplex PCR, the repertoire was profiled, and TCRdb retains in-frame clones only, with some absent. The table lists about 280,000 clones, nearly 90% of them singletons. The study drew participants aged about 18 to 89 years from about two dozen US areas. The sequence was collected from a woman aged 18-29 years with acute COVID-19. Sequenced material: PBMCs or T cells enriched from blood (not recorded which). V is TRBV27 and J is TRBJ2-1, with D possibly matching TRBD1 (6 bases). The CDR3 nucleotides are TGTGCCAGCAGGTGGGACATCCGCAACAATGAGCAGTTCTTC. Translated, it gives CASRWDIRNNEQFF.